Listed below are T cell receptor beta chains from one sample, sequenced in a study of radiotherapy plus CTLA-4 blockade in lung cancer. Profiling relied on immunoSEQ multiplex PCR, and the TCRdb table lists in-frame clones only, not all of them. This repertoire shows 42,000 or so clones, roughly 79% found once; its top ten account for less than 25%. Sequencing used peripheral blood, obtained from a patient treated with radiotherapy plus ipilimumab. The receptors stem from a human donor with non-small cell lung cancer that progressed on radiotherapy plus ipilimumab. The CDR3 runs from the conserved cysteine through the conserved F or W. The D gene is left open where the match is weak. A clone size is listed for some rows: how often the clone was seen (once, few, many), or a class if it is expanded.

TRBD1 | TRBJ1-2 | TRBV18 | few | CASSQGQGIHNYGYTF | TGTGCCAGCTCACAAGGACAGGGGATACATAACTATGGCTACACCTTC
- | TRBJ2-3 | TRBV6-6 | - | CASSDPQGTDTQYF | TGTGCCAGCAGCGACCCACAGGGAACAGATACGCAGTATTTT
- | TRBJ1-2 | TRBV7-2 | - | CASSLGSGEWYGYTF | TGTGCCAGCAGCTTAGGGTCAGGGGAGTGGTATGGCTACACCTTC
- | TRBJ2-5 | TRBV15 | - | CATSRDLSYETQYF | TGTGCCACCAGCAGAGATTTAAGCTATGAGACCCAGTACTTC
TRBD1 | TRBJ2-4 | TRBV6-1 | - | CASSVRDRENNIQYF | TGTGCCAGCAGTGTTCGGGACAGGGAAAATAACATTCAGTACTTC
- | TRBJ1-6 | TRBV18 | few | CASSPLQGNSPLHF | TGTGCCAGCTCACCACTACAGGGAAATTCACCCCTCCACTTT
- | TRBJ1-1 | TRBV27 | - | CASSRRSATEAFF | TGTGCCAGCAGCCGGAGGTCGGCCACTGAAGCTTTCTTT
TRBD1 | TRBJ1-2 | TRBV5-7 | - | CASSLGLQGVPPNYGYTF | TGTGCCAGCAGCTTGGGGCTGCAGGGGGTTCCTCCTAACTATGGCTACACCTTC
- | TRBJ2-1 | TRBV27 | - | CASSLVQGRSYNEQFF | TGTGCCAGCAGTTTAGTCCAGGGTCGATCCTACAATGAGCAGTTCTTC
TRBD1 | TRBJ2-7 | TRBV5-1 | - | CASSLAGQDYEQYF | TGCGCCAGCAGCTTGGCTGGACAGGACTACGAGCAGTACTTC